This is a list of T cell receptor beta chains from one sample in a study of blood T cells in healthy people across ages. TCRdb used MiXCR to reprocess the 5' RACE reads, holding one entry per CDR3 protein. The sample gives about 1.4 million distinct CDR3 sequences, 45% to 70% of which show up once; roughly 7% is in the top ten. The sequenced material came from blood. These receptor sequences come from a man aged 18 to 30 in good health. Each CDR3 is given with its conserved first and last residue. D genes are given only for firm matches. Size tells how often a clone was seen (once, few, many) or the class of an expanded clone, and some rows leave it out.

>TRBD1|TRBV6-6|16|TRBJ2-1|-
CASSYPLGQGYNEQFF
TGTGCCAGCAGTTACCCCTTGGGACAGGGTTACAATGAGCAGTTCTTC
>-|TRBV12-3/TRBV12-4|15|TRBJ2-1|-
CASSTGTSTYNEQFF
TGTGCCAGCAGTACCGGGACCAGCACCTACAATGAGCAGTTCTTC
>TRBD1|TRBV5-1|14|TRBJ2-7|-
CAGSQGQGADEQYF
TGCGCCGGCAGCCAGGGACAGGGGGCGGACGAGCAGTACTTC
>TRBD1|TRBV7-2|15|TRBJ1-2|-
CASSPRTGDNYGYTF
TGTGCCAGCAGCCCGCGGACAGGGGATAACTATGGCTACACCTTC
>TRBD1|TRBV2|13|TRBJ2-5|-
CASGPRGRETQYF
TGTGCCAGTGGTCCCAGGGGGCGGGAGACCCAGTACTTC
>-|TRBV10-3|13|TRBJ2-2|few
CAARLVNTGELFF
TGTGCCGCGAGACTAGTAAATACCGGGGAGCTGTTTTTT
>TRBD1|TRBV18|15|TRBJ1-1|once
CASSPYLTGENEAFF
TGTGCCAGCTCACCTTATCTTACAGGGGAAAATGAAGCTTTCTTT
>-|TRBV20-1|15|TRBJ2-6|-
CSARPPGAGANVLTF
TGCAGTGCTAGACCTCCGGGAGCAGGGGCCAACGTCCTGACTTTC
>-|TRBV20-1|14|TRBJ2-1|-
CSARPVGAGTEQFF
TGCAGTGCTAGGCCCGTTGGGGCGGGGACTGAGCAGTTCTTC
>TRBD1|TRBV6-1|15|TRBJ2-3|-
CASSATGSSSDTQYF
TGTGCCAGCAGCGCGACAGGGAGCAGTTCAGATACGCAGTATTTT
>-|TRBV4-1|15|TRBJ2-3|-
CASSQVGENTDTQYF
TGCGCCAGCAGCCAAGTGGGAGAGAATACAGATACGCAGTATTTT
>TRBD1|TRBV5-6|14|TRBJ1-4|-
CASIRDSYNEKLFF
TGTGCCAGCATTCGGGACAGTTATAATGAAAAACTGTTTTTT